This T cell receptor (beta chain) was recorded in a study of blood T cell repertoires in COVID-19. Study context: Some COVID-19 samples were acute and others convalescent; all came from the United States, Italy and Spain. PBMCs, B-cell-depleted T cells, or T cells provided the cDNA or gDNA that made up the material.

As handled by the study authors: Amplification from reference gene primers served as the basis for estimated nucleated cell counts. TCRdb's table, derived via immunoSEQ multiplex PCR, lists solely in-frame clones and lacks some. The DNA was the basis for D and trimming; V, J and clone size are from that table. The sample has a few hundred thousand clones, around 90% seen once. V shed 5 bases, J shed 0 bases, and the junction held 6 bases outside the gene matches. From germline, CDR1 is PRHDT and CDR2 FYEKMQ (reference sequence). The CDR3 extends over 16 amino acids. Sequenced material: peripheral blood. The receptor comes from a man younger than 30 with active or convalescent COVID-19. This rearrangement joins TRBV13 to TRBJ2-3; 9 nucleotides align to TRBD2. CDR3 protein: CASSKRLAESTDTQYF. The CDR3, as DNA: TGTGCCAGCAGCAAACGACTAGCGGAAAGCACAGATACGCAGTATTTT.